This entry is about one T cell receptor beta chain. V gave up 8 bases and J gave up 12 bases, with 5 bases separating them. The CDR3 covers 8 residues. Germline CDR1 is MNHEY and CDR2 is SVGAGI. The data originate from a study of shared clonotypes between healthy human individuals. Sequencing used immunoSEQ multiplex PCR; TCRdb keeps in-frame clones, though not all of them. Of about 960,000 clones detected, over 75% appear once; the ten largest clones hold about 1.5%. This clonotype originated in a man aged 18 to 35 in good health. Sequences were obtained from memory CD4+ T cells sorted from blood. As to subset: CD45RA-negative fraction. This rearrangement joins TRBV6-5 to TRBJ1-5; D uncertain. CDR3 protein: CASPLQHF. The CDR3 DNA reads TGTGCCAGCCCCCTCCAGCATTTT.